Sequencing of this T cell receptor (beta chain) was carried out in a study of blood T cells in healthy people across ages. Study context: Template switching retrieved approximately one barcoded beta molecule for each two T cells.

Through a sample-barcoded 5' primer and a J-beta primer mix, a second PCR was run for roughly 7 to 11 cycles. TCRdb fed the 5' RACE reads into MiXCR, producing one record per CDR3 protein. Among roughly 1,000,000 distinct CDR3 sequences, under 30% were seen once, and the ten largest hold approximately 0.7%. The CDR3 is 13 residues long. Per germline, CDR1 SGDLS and CDR2 YYNGEE. These data also featured in a second study, about T cells of mothers and their children. That source reports: Thymic selection, a shaping force on TCR recombination output, acts similarly in related and unrelated pairs.

Sequencing was performed on blood. This TCR derives from a girl aged 2-10 years in good health. This rearrangement joins TRBV9 to TRBJ2-5, with 8 positions matching TRBD2. The better agreement between TRBJ2-7 and the DNA end casts doubt on the J call. CDR3 in amino acids: CASSGAGAYEQYF. The CDR3 bases are TGTGCCAGCAGCGGAGCGGGAGCCTACGAGCAGTACTTC.